The 24 T cell receptor beta chains reported below all come from one sample, sequenced in a study of blood T cell repertoires in COVID-19. Here immunoSEQ multiplex PCR was the method, and the copy in TCRdb shows in-frame clones only, minus some. The sample records 200,000 to 250,000 clones, approximately 80% being singletons. Sequencing was performed on peripheral blood. All receptors come from a woman in her fifties or sixties with acute or convalescent COVID-19.

The V gene is TRBV28, the J gene TRBJ2-7; possibly TRBD2 for D (5 bases). The CDR3 contains 13 residues. V lost 9 bases and J lost 2, with 14 bases in between. Germline V lookup: CDR1 MDHEN, CDR2 SYDVKM. The CDR3 loop reads CASQKGATYEQYF. The CDR3 DNA is TGTGCCAGTCAAAAGGGAGCTACCTACGAGCAGTACTTC. The full variable domain, rest sourced from reference TRBV28 and TRBJ2-7, is DVKVTQSSRYLVKRTGEKVFLECVQDMDHENMFWYRQDPGLGLRLIYFSYDVKMKEKGDIPEGYSVSREKKERFSLILESASTNQTSMYLCASQKGATYEQYFGPGTRLTVT.

This clone was picked up a small number of times. The chain has TRBV7-8 and TRBJ1-4, with D possibly being TRBD1 (5 bases). V shed 5 bases and J shed 8 bases, with 15 bases lying between them. The CDR3 is 14 amino acids. Germline values: CDR1 SGHVS, CDR2 FQNEAQ. The CDR3 loop reads CASSLQGGVEKLFF. CDR3 coding DNA: TGTGCCAGCAGCCTGCAGGGTGGGGTGGAAAAACTGTTTTTT.

V and J are TRBV28 and TRBJ1-5, with a possible D match to TRBD1 (6 bases). Per the germline V gene, CDR1 is MDHEN and CDR2 is SYDVKM. Trimming removed 6 bases at V and 0 bases at J, with 12 bases between. CDR3 length equals 15 residues. This CDR3 is CASRNEGHSNQPQHF. The DNA of the CDR3 is TGTGCCAGCAGAAATGAGGGACATAGCAATCAGCCCCAGCATTTT. Complete variable domain (other parts from reference TRBV28 and TRBJ1-5): DVKVTQSSRYLVKRTGEKVFLECVQDMDHENMFWYRQDPGLGLRLIYFSYDVKMKEKGDIPEGYSVSREKKERFSLILESASTNQTSMYLCASRNEGHSNQPQHFGDGTRLSIL.

This clone is a singleton in its sample. The chain couples TRBV5-1 to TRBJ1-1; D might be TRBD1 (6 bases). Germline CDR1 and CDR2: SGHRS and YFSETQ. V lost 2 bases and J 6 bases, leaving 23 bases between the germline ends. The CDR3 runs 17 residues. The CDR3 here is CASSLRTVTAQRAEAFF. CDR3 nucleotide sequence: TGCGCCAGCAGCTTAAGGACAGTTACGGCGCAACGGGCTGAAGCTTTCTTT.

The CDR3 DNA reads as TGCGCCAGCAGCCAAGATCCACTTATGAACACTGAAGCTTTCTTT. Its translation: CASSQDPLMNTEAFF. The chain is built from TRBV4-1 and TRBJ1-1; no reliable D call. V lost 0 bases to trimming and J lost 0 bases, with 8 bases between them. This CDR3 contains 15 residues. Germline V gene sequence: CDR1 MGHRA, CDR2 YSYEKL.

This chain uses TRBV30 with TRBJ1-1; 8 bases fit TRBD1. Germline loops: CDR1 GTSNPN, CDR2 SVGIG (reference sequence). Trimming at V came to 3 bases and at J to 2 bases, leaving 2 bases not matched to a gene. The CDR3 is made up of 13 amino acids. The CDR3 here is CAWSDRGNTEAFF. For the CDR3, the DNA is TGTGCCTGGAGCGACAGGGGAAACACTGAAGCTTTCTTT. Full variable domain (outside the CDR3, taken from reference TRBV30 and TRBJ1-1): SQTIHQWPATLVQPVGSPLSLECTVEGTSNPNLYWYRQAAGRGLQLLFYSVGIGQISSEVPQNLSASRPQDRQFILSSKKLLLSDSGFYLCAWSDRGNTEAFFGQGTRLTVV.

The V gene is TRBV4-2, the J gene TRBJ2-3; possibly TRBD2 for D (6 bases). Germline values: CDR1 LGHNA, CDR2 YNFKEQ. CDR3 length: 15 amino acids. The V gene lost 3 bases and the J gene lost 3 bases, with 13 bases spanning the gap. The DNA for the CDR3 is TGTGCCAGCAGCCAGGAGACTAGAGGGACAGATACGCAGTATTTT. Its translation: CASSQETRGTDTQYF.

The rearrangement links TRBV27 to TRBJ1-2; D not resolved. The CDR3 consists of 15 residues. The ends were cut back, 0 bases at V and 8 bases at J, with 16 bases in the middle. Germline V CDR1 and CDR2: MNHEY, SMNVEV (reference sequence). CDR3 nucleotides: TGTGCCAGCAGTTTATCGCCCCACAAGGCGCGGGGCTACACCTTC. As protein: CASSLSPHKARGYTF.

The chain combines TRBV5-6 with TRBJ2-4; D is uncertain. The CDR3 is 17 amino acids. Germline lookup yields CDR1 SGHDT and CDR2 YYEEEE. V shed 4 bases and J shed 0 bases, with 17 bases lying between them. The CDR3 bases are TGTGCCAGCAGCCACGGAGAGTCTTCACTAGCCAAAAACATTCAGTACTTC. Translated, it gives CASSHGESSLAKNIQYF.

This clone showed up just a few times. The chain uses TRBV2 and TRBJ1-4; TRBD1 might be the D (5 bases). There are 14 residues in the CDR3. CDR1 SNHLY and CDR2 FYNNEI come from the germline V gene. Trimming removed 7 bases at V and 5 bases at J, with 14 bases between. In DNA, the CDR3 is TGTGCCAGCACCCTGACAGAAGCAAATGAAAAACTGTTTTTT. Translating gives CASTLTEANEKLFF.

This chain links TRBV28 with TRBJ2-1, with TRBD1 matching 8 bases. CDR1 is MDHEN and CDR2 is SYDVKM in the germline V gene. CDR3 length equals 15 residues. V dropped 3 bases and J dropped 6; count of bases not matched to a gene: 7. CDR3: CASSFRTGTFNEQFF. The CDR3 region has the DNA TGTGCCAGCAGTTTCCGGACAGGGACGTTCAATGAGCAGTTCTTC.

The chain couples TRBV7-2 to TRBJ1-3, with 7 bases lining up with TRBD1. Germline V gene data show CDR1 as SGHTA and CDR2 as FQGNSA. Unmatched junction bases numbered 7, after V lost 4 bases and J lost 4 bases. This CDR3 has 15 residues. The CDR3 reads CASSSNDRAGNTIYF. The CDR3 nucleotides read TGTGCCAGCAGCTCCAACGACAGGGCAGGAAACACCATATATTTT.

J is TRBJ2-7 and V is TRBV5-1, with TRBD1 as a possible D gene (5 bases). There are 12 residues in the CDR3. From germline, CDR1 is SGHRS and CDR2 YFSETQ. V gave up 5 bases and J gave up 3 bases, with 9 bases separating them. This chain's CDR3 is CASRRDSYEQYF. In nucleotides, the CDR3 is TGCGCCAGCAGGAGAGACAGCTACGAGCAGTACTTC.

The sample holds one count of this clone. The chain employs TRBV15 and TRBJ1-3; perhaps TRBD1 as D (6 bases). This CDR3 has 15 amino acids. Germline assignment: CDR1 LNHNV and CDR2 YYDKDF (reference sequence). Trimming took off 1 base at V and 4 bases at J, with 11 bases between the two ends. CDR3 sequence (DNA): TGTGCCACCAGCAGAGGGGGGCAGGCAGGAAACACCATATATTTT. Protein product: CATSRGGQAGNTIYF.

As regards this clone: This same CDR3 is encoded by further DNA sequences in the sample. The chain links TRBV7-2 to TRBJ1-1, with 8 bases lining up with TRBD1. This CDR3 contains 14 residues. Germline CDR1 and CDR2: SGHTA and FQGNSA. V gave up 5 bases and J gave up 5 bases; unmatched junction bases: 7. The CDR3 spells CASSLDRGRTEAFF. Written as DNA, the CDR3 is TGTGCCAGCAGCCTCGACAGGGGTAGGACTGAAGCTTTCTTT.

This clone has just one count. This chain links TRBV4-3 with TRBJ2-7; no clear D gene. The CDR3 runs to 14 residues. Deletions cut 0 bases from V and 0 bases from J, with 6 bases between. In germline, CDR1 is LGHNA, CDR2 YSLEER. The CDR3 region is CASSQEPGSYEQYF. The CDR3 region has the DNA TGCGCCAGCAGCCAAGAACCGGGCTCCTACGAGCAGTACTTC.

The sample holds many counts of this clone. The rearrangement uses TRBV3-1 (or the pseudogene TRBV3-2) and TRBJ1-1; tentative D call: TRBD1 (6 bases). Germline V gives CDR1 LGHDT, CDR2 YNNKEL (reference sequence). Trimming cost V 6 bases and J 3 bases, with 14 bases left between them. The CDR3 extends over 14 amino acids. CDR3: CASRQFGQYTEAFF. The CDR3 nucleotides read TGTGCCAGCAGGCAGTTCGGACAGTACACTGAAGCTTTCTTT.

The rearrangement links TRBV10-1 to TRBJ2-2; D possibly corresponds to TRBD1 (5 bases). V was clipped by 0 bases and J by 4 bases, with 15 bases between them. This CDR3 spans 17 amino acids. Germline CDR1 is WNHNN and CDR2 is SYGVQD (reference sequence). CDR3 amino acids: CASSESVVDIVTGELFF. The DNA for the CDR3 is TGCGCCAGCAGTGAGTCTGTGGTGGACATCGTCACCGGGGAGCTGTTTTTT.

This chain connects TRBV7-2 to TRBJ2-1; 8 bases match TRBD2. V dropped 2 bases and J dropped 4; count of bases not matched to a gene: 10. Germline values: CDR1 SGHTA, CDR2 FQGNSA. The CDR3 consists of 17 residues. CDR3 sequence: CASSLYPSGLIYNEQFF. In DNA, the CDR3 is TGTGCCAGCAGCTTATACCCTAGCGGGCTAATATACAATGAGCAGTTCTTC.

The chain recombines TRBV28 with TRBJ1-6; D might be TRBD1 (5 bases). The CDR3 spans 14 residues. CDR1 is MDHEN and CDR2 is SYDVKM in the germline V gene. With 7 bases removed from V and 9 bases from J, the gap between germline ends came to 16 bases. In nucleotides, the CDR3 is TGTGCCAGCACCCGGGGGGGGTTAGGTTCACCCCTCCACTTT. This sequence encodes CASTRGGLGSPLHF.

V gene TRBV4-2 combines with J gene TRBJ1-3; D gene uncertain. Trimming removed 1 base at V and 15 bases at J, with 16 bases between. The CDR3 runs 13 residues. Germline V gene lookup returns CDR1 LGHNA and CDR2 YNFKEQ. CDR3 in amino acids: CASSQVEAAETYF. The CDR3 DNA sequence: TGTGCCAGCAGCCAAGTGGAGGCGGCAGAGACATATTTT.

There are a few counts of this clone. This chain uses TRBV28 with TRBJ1-5; 9 nucleotides align to TRBD1. Trimming removed 3 bases from V and 5 bases from J; junction bases left unmatched: 5. The CDR3 sequence is 15 residues long. In germline, CDR1 is MDHEN, CDR2 SYDVKM. CDR3 amino acids: CASSFEGQGYQPQHF. CDR3 DNA sequence: TGTGCCAGCAGTTTCGAGGGACAGGGTTATCAGCCCCAGCATTTT.

The V and J genes are TRBV11-2 and TRBJ2-2; D is unclear. V was clipped by 8 bases and J by 4 bases, with 5 bases between them. This CDR3 comprises 11 residues. The germline CDR1 and CDR2 sequences are SGHAT and FQNNGV. The CDR3 DNA reads as TGTGCCAGCTGGAGCACCGGGGAGCTGTTTTTT. Encoded protein: CASWSTGELFF.

The J gene is TRBJ2-7, the V gene TRBV28; D is unclear. Deletions cut 3 bases from V and 6 bases from J, with 9 bases between. CDR1 and CDR2 (germline): MDHEN, SYDVKM. CDR3 length: 12 amino acids. The CDR3 here is CASSLRSGEQYF. CDR3 sequence (DNA): TGTGCCAGCAGTTTGCGTTCTGGCGAGCAGTACTTC. Looking up the rest from reference TRBV28 and TRBJ2-7 gives the full variable domain: DVKVTQSSRYLVKRTGEKVFLECVQDMDHENMFWYRQDPGLGLRLIYFSYDVKMKEKGDIPEGYSVSREKKERFSLILESASTNQTSMYLCASSLRSGEQYFGPGTRLTVT.